The 21 T cell receptor beta chains below come from one sample, sequenced in a study of vaccination effects on CD4 cells after COVID-19. The table came from immunoSEQ multiplex PCR; TCRdb's copy has only in-frame clones and leaves some out. This table holds more than 35,000 clones, 66% found once. Sequencing followed a ViraFEST assay step that expanded antigen-specific CD4+ T cells with viral peptide pools. Cultured cells yielded isolated CD4+ T cells after nine to ten days. Vaccinated recipients, who were negative for nucleocapsid antibodies, had no history of SARS-CoV-2 infection. No antigen has been identified for these receptors. The sequencing used CD4+ T cells from PBMCs cultured with HCoV-OC43 spike peptides, collected before COVID-19 vaccination. The subset denotes: HCoV-OC43 spike overlapping peptide pool stimulation. Every receptor here comes from a human donor who received a COVID-19 vaccine.

The chain recombines TRBV6-5 with TRBJ1-4; the D gene is possibly TRBD1 (5 bases). Germline V gene data show CDR1 as MNHEY and CDR2 as SVGAGI. The germline V and J ends were trimmed by 3 bases and 13 bases, with 15 bases remaining between them. There are 13 residues in the CDR3. CDR3 residues: CASSYAGTMGLFF. The CDR3 DNA sequence: TGTGCCAGCAGTTATGCAGGGACGATGGGACTGTTTTTT.

This clone was detected once. This chain links TRBV19 with TRBJ1-5; no clear D. The CDR3 loop spans 17 amino acids. CDR1 and CDR2 from the germline V gene are LNHDA and SQIVND (reference sequence). The V and J ends lost 2 bases and 4 bases respectively, with 18 bases between them. The CDR3 is CASSIPPTGRWNQPQHF. The CDR3 nucleotides are TGTGCCAGTAGTATACCCCCGACGGGAAGGTGGAATCAGCCCCAGCATTTT.

Concerning this clone: One end of the junction is discordant with germline, which a read error may explain. The chain recombines TRBV20-1 with TRBJ1-1; no reliable D call. Germline-derived CDR1 and CDR2 are DFQATT and SNEGSKA (reference sequence). This CDR3 comprises 10 residues. This CDR3 is CSALKTEAFF. CDR3 nucleotides: TGCAGTGCCTTGAAAACTGAAGCTTTCTTT.

The V gene is TRBV6-5, the J gene TRBJ2-2; D is ambiguous. Germline loops: CDR1 MNHEY, CDR2 SVGAGI. The germline V and J ends were trimmed by 2 bases and 0 bases, with 10 bases remaining between them. The CDR3 spans 16 residues. The CDR3 loop is CASSYRFGANTGELFF. The CDR3 DNA reads as TGTGCCAGCAGTTACAGGTTTGGGGCGAACACCGGGGAGCTGTTTTTT.

The chain links TRBV2 to TRBJ2-1; D not certain. Germline CDR1 reads SNHLY; CDR2 reads FYNNEI. V lost 1 base to trimming and J lost 13 bases, with 8 bases between them. This CDR3 spans 11 amino acids. In DNA form, the CDR3 reads TGTGCCAGCAGTGAAGGGGGTATCCAGTTCTTC. This gives the protein CASSEGGIQFF.

This clone appeared a single time. In nucleotides, the CDR3 is TGTGCCAGCAGCTTAGTAGCGGCAAGCAATGAGCAGTTCTTC. Translation gives CASSLVAASNEQFF. The chain has TRBV7-2 and TRBJ2-1; weak D call: TRBD2 (6 bases). The germline V gene has CDR1 SGHTA and CDR2 FQGNSA. Trimming removed 1 base at V and 6 bases at J, with 10 bases between. The CDR3 loop spans 14 amino acids.

The V gene is TRBV28, the J gene TRBJ2-2; D is unresolved. Trimming left V 6 bases short and J 8 bases short, with 7 bases between. This CDR3 spans 11 amino acids. Per the germline V gene, CDR1 is MDHEN and CDR2 is SYDVKM. Here the CDR3 DNA reads TGTGCCAGCAGCCTAAGGGGGGAGCTGTTTTTT. Protein sequence: CASSLRGELFF. The complete variable domain, with remaining parts taken from reference TRBV28 and TRBJ2-2, reads DVKVTQSSRYLVKRTGEKVFLECVQDMDHENMFWYRQDPGLGLRLIYFSYDVKMKEKGDIPEGYSVSREKKERFSLILESASTNQTSMYLCASSLRGELFFGEGSRLTVL.

The V gene is TRBV6-2 or TRBV6-3, the J gene TRBJ2-7, with a possible D match to TRBD2 (6 bases). The CDR3 length is 15 residues. Per the germline V gene, CDR1 is MNHEY and CDR2 is SVGEGT. The germline V and J ends were trimmed by 1 base and 5 bases, with 15 bases remaining between them. The CDR3 sequence: CASSYYGSSKHEQYF. CDR3 coding DNA: TGTGCCAGCAGTTACTACGGGAGTTCAAAGCACGAGCAGTACTTC.

This clone is labeled as medium-sized. The gene calls are TRBV6-1 and TRBJ2-7, with 9 bases matching TRBD2. This CDR3 has 15 residues. The J segment lost 6 bases and the V segment lost 2 bases, leaving 8 bases of the junction unmatched. Per germline, CDR1 MNHNS and CDR2 SASEGT. The CDR3 reads CASSESSSGSSEQYF. The CDR3 DNA sequence: TGTGCCAGCAGTGAAAGTAGTAGCGGGAGTAGCGAGCAGTACTTC.

This clone was seen only a few times. The rearrangement uses TRBV7-2 and TRBJ1-2; 8 positions agree with TRBD1. Unmatched junction bases numbered 1, after V lost 0 bases and J lost 7 bases. The CDR3 has 13 residues. Germline CDR1 and CDR2: SGHTA and FQGNSA. CDR3 sequence (DNA): TGTGCCAGCAGCTTAGCGACAGGGGTTGGCTACACCTTC. This translates into CASSLATGVGYTF.

The gene calls are TRBV11-2 and TRBJ1-4, with a tentative D call TRBD1 (5 bases). Per the germline V gene, CDR1 is SGHAT and CDR2 is FQNNGV. The CDR3 is 13 amino acids. V was shortened by 5 bases and J by 8 bases, with 12 bases between the two germline ends. The CDR3 bases are TGTGCCAGCAGCGTGCAGGGAAGCGAAAAACTGTTTTTT. This translates into CASSVQGSEKLFF.

The rearrangement links TRBV2 to TRBJ2-7, with 9 bases lining up with TRBD1. V shed 7 bases, J shed 1 base, and the junction held 8 bases outside the gene matches. Germline V lookup: CDR1 SNHLY, CDR2 FYNNEI. This CDR3 has 15 residues. CDR3 loop: CASKGDREGSYEQYF. The DNA of the CDR3 is TGTGCCAGCAAAGGGGACAGGGAGGGGTCCTACGAGCAGTACTTC.

This clone was seen a handful of times. The chain uses TRBV7-8 and TRBJ1-5; D gene uncertain. CDR1 and CDR2 (germline): SGHVS, FQNEAQ. CDR3 size: 16 residues. V gave up 5 bases and J gave up 2 bases, with 16 bases separating them. The CDR3 DNA follows: TGTGCCAGCAGCCCGTGGGGAGTGGGTGGCAATCAGCCCCAGCATTTT. Protein sequence: CASSPWGVGGNQPQHF.

The gene calls are TRBV28 and TRBJ2-2; maybe TRBD1 (6 bases). The CDR3 extends over 14 amino acids. Trimming pared 6 bases from V and 5 bases from J, leaving 13 bases between. Germline loops: CDR1 MDHEN, CDR2 SYDVKM. The CDR3 DNA follows: TGTGCCAGCAGCATGGGACAATCGACCGGGGAGCTGTTTTTT. Translation gives CASSMGQSTGELFF.

This sequence joins TRBV7-9 and TRBJ2-3, with a possible D match to TRBD1 (6 bases). The V gene lost 7 bases and the J gene lost 2 bases, with 16 bases spanning the gap. Germline V CDR1 and CDR2: SEHNR, FQNEAQ (reference sequence). This CDR3 comprises 15 residues. The DNA for the CDR3 is TGTGCCAGCAACCGGGACACCACCCTCACAGATACGCAGTATTTT. Amino acids: CASNRDTTLTDTQYF. Full variable domain (outside the CDR3, taken from reference TRBV7-9 and TRBJ2-3): DTGVSQNPRHKITKRGQNVTFRCDPISEHNRLYWYRQTLGQGPEFLTYFQNEAQLEKSRLLSDRFSAERPKGSFSTLEIQRTEQGDSAMYLCASNRDTTLTDTQYFGPGTRLTVL.

The V gene is TRBV2, the J gene TRBJ1-1, with D hard to call. V lost 7 bases, J lost 5 bases, and 14 bases lay in between. The germline gives CDR1 SNHLY, CDR2 FYNNEI. This CDR3 region has 13 residues. CDR3 protein: CASKESFGTEAFF. The DNA of the CDR3 is TGTGCCAGCAAGGAGAGTTTCGGGACTGAAGCTTTCTTT.

In its sample, this clone was seen once. The J gene is TRBJ2-7, the V gene TRBV15, with 9 bases lining up with TRBD2. With 3 bases clipped from V and 4 bases from J, the junction kept 10 bases outside the gene matches. CDR3 length: 16 amino acids. CDR1 is LNHNV and CDR2 is YYDKDF in the germline V gene (reference sequence). The CDR3 is CATSSMGAGGRYEQYF. The CDR3 DNA reads TGTGCCACCAGCAGTATGGGCGCGGGGGGGCGGTACGAGCAGTACTTC.

This chain joins TRBV27 and TRBJ2-1, with 12 positions matching TRBD2. V lost 1 base to trimming and J lost 4 bases; unmatched junction nucleotides: 5. The CDR3 is 17 amino acids. Germline assignment: CDR1 MNHEY and CDR2 SMNVEV (reference sequence). Here the CDR3 reads CASSLWTSGVGYNEQFF. In nucleotides, the CDR3 is TGTGCCAGCAGTTTATGGACTAGCGGGGTTGGGTACAATGAGCAGTTCTTC.

This clone appeared a few times. The CDR3 DNA sequence: TGTGCCAGCAGCCTTGGAAAGAGGGTTACTAACTATGGCTACACCTTC. Translation: CASSLGKRVTNYGYTF. The chain carries TRBV9 and TRBJ1-2; D unresolved. The CDR3 consists of 16 residues. Germline values: CDR1 SGDLS, CDR2 YYNGEE. With 4 bases removed from V and 0 bases from J, the gap between germline ends came to 16 bases.

The chain uses TRBV18 and TRBJ2-3; the D is unclear. V was trimmed by 3 bases and J by 6 bases, leaving 4 bases between them. This CDR3 region has 11 residues. Germline V lookup: CDR1 KGHSH, CDR2 LQKENI. CDR3 bases: TGTGCCAGCTCACCCTCCGATACGCAGTATTTT. Translation: CASSPSDTQYF. Full variable domain (outside the CDR3, taken from reference TRBV18 and TRBJ2-3): NAGVMQNPRHLVRRRGQEARLRCSPMKGHSHVYWYRQLPEEGLKFMVYLQKENIIDESGMPKERFSAEFPKEGPSILRIQQVVRGDSAAYFCASSPSDTQYFGPGTRLTVL.

The rearrangement uses TRBV6-5 and TRBJ2-5; D gene ambiguous. This CDR3 contains 13 residues. The germline CDR1 and CDR2 sequences are MNHEY and SVGAGI. The V and J ends lost 3 bases and 4 bases respectively, with 9 bases between them. The chain's CDR3 is CASSYVRSETQYF. The CDR3 DNA follows: TGTGCCAGCAGTTATGTAAGGTCAGAGACCCAGTACTTC.